These 17 T cell receptor delta chains were sequenced from one sample in a study of gamma-delta T cells after stem cell transplantation. TCRdb re-called the RT-PCR reads using CATT. The sample lists hundreds of delta-chain clones, roughly 2.5% occurring once. Sequencing was carried out using gamma-delta T cells. The receptors stem from a human donor. It is not recorded whose cells these are; they may come from a transplant donor.

Points on this clone: A far larger clone differs by one base, so this is likely a read error. The same CDR3 is also encoded by other DNA sequences in this sample. The V and J genes are TRDV1 and TRDJ1, with 12 bases lining up with TRDD3. Germline-derived CDR1 and CDR2 are TSWWSYY and QGS. The CDR3 length is 21 residues. DNA of the CDR3: TGTGCCCTTGGGGAATTCCTCCCCAGTCGGTACTGGGGGATACTGAGCGATAAACTCATCTTT. Residues: CALGEFLPSRYWGILSDKLIF.

A note on this clone: A far larger clone is one nucleotide away, so this likely arose from a read error. Other DNA sequences in the sample encode the same CDR3. The chain uses TRDV2 and TRDJ1; 8 bases are a match to TRDD3. The CDR3 is made up of 19 amino acids. Germline V lookup: CDR1 GEAIGNYY, CDR2 EKD. This chain's CDR3 is CACDTILGAPGRDTDKLIF. Written as DNA, the CDR3 is TGTGCCTGCGACACGATACTGGGGGCCCCCGGCCGGGACACCGATAAACTCATCTTT.

This clone was picked up a small number of times. A far larger clone is off by one base, so a read error is likely. Distinct nucleotide sequences in the sample also encode this CDR3. The genes are TRDV1 and TRDJ1; possibly TRDD2 or TRDD3 for D (5 bases each). The CDR3 loop spans 15 amino acids. Per the germline V gene, CDR1 is TSWWSYY and CDR2 is QGS. The CDR3: CALGELLLAENKLIF. For the CDR3, the DNA is TGCGCTCTTGGGGAACTCCTCCTAGCGGAAAATAAACTCATCTTT.

The table lists this clone with a few counts. A far larger clone is only one base removed, so a read error is likely. The sample contains more than one DNA sequence encoding this CDR3. The V call is TRDV1, the J call TRDJ1; a weak D match, TRDD3 (9 bases). This CDR3 comprises 24 residues. Germline V gene lookup returns CDR1 TSWWSYY and CDR2 QGS. In nucleotides, the CDR3 is TGTGCCCTTGGGGAACTTTCCCATGGCCTTCCTATATGGGGGATAGTCTTTATAGGCGATAAACTCATCTTT. This translates into CALGELSHGLPIWGIVFIGDKLIF.

On this clone itself: The protein in TCRdb stems from a much larger clone and differs at residue 3 from this DNA's translation, likely a read error; here the protein is translated from the DNA. The genes are TRDV2 and TRDJ1; D is possibly TRDD3 (6 bases). Trimming shortened V by 9 bases and J by 2 bases, and 15 bases separated the two germline ends. CDR3 size: 13 residues. Germline V gives CDR1 GEAIGNYY, CDR2 EKD. The CDR3 DNA follows: TGTGCCCGCTTTCGGATACAGACCGATAAACTCATCTTT. Residues: CARFRIQTDKLIF.

This clone was counted only a few times. TCRdb attributes to this sequence the protein of a much larger clone, which differs from the DNA translation at residues 4 and 11; a read error is likely, and the protein displayed is translated from the DNA. This chain connects TRDV2 to TRDJ1; D is uncertain. Germline values: CDR1 GEAIGNYY, CDR2 EKD. The CDR3 sequence is 16 residues long. DNA for the CDR3: TGTGCCTGTGGCACCGTAGGAAACTTGTACGCCGATAAACTCATCTTT. Its translation is CACGTVGNLYADKLIF.

This clone has just a few counts. With only one base between it and a far larger clone, this is likely a read error. The same CDR3 is also encoded by other DNA sequences in this sample. The chain carries TRDV2 and TRDJ1; the match to TRDD3 covers 12 bases. The CDR3 sequence is 24 residues long. The trim removed 3 bases at V and 3 bases at J, leaving 31 bases unmatched. CDR1 and CDR2 (germline): GEAIGNYY, EKD. The CDR3 bases are TGTGCCTGTGACGGGGACTCCCCAACGGATCCGCTGGGGGATACGCCCGTCTCGGCCGATAAACTCATCTTT. It translates to CACDGDSPTDPLGDTPVSADKLIF.

This clone appeared a few times. It is likely a read error: a sequence one base away is far more abundant. The rearrangement links TRDV1 to TRDJ1; 12 bases are shared with TRDD3. After removal of 2 bases from V and 3 bases from J, the junction contained 16 bases not matched to a gene. The length of the CDR3 is 20 residues. The V gene's germline CDR1 is TSWWSYY and CDR2 QGS. The CDR3 DNA reads as TGTGCTCTTGGGGAAACAGTGGGGGAGTACTGGGGGATACTTTCCGATAAACTCATCTTT. It codes for CALGETVGEYWGILSDKLIF.

This clone has only a few counts. The chain joins TRDV1 to TRDJ1; 11 nucleotides agree with TRDD3. This CDR3 region has 23 residues. V lost 1 base, J lost 0 bases, and 22 bases stayed unmatched. The germline V gene encodes CDR1 TSWWSYY and CDR2 QGS. This CDR3 reads CALGEQFFLRLVGDTRDTDKLIF. CDR3 bases: TGTGCTCTTGGGGAACAATTCTTCCTACGTTTAGTGGGGGATACGAGGGACACCGATAAACTCATCTTT.

This clone has a handful of counts. The protein TCRdb lists belongs to a much larger clone and differs from this DNA's translation at residue 3, which points to a read error; the protein shown is made from the DNA. The V and J genes are TRDV1 and TRDJ1; 12 nucleotides agree with TRDD3. The germline CDR1 and CDR2 sequences are TSWWSYY and QGS. This CDR3 spans 21 amino acids. Here the CDR3 DNA reads TGTGCTCCTGGGGAATTCCTCCCCAGTCGGTACTGGGGGATACTGAGCGATAAACTCATCTTT. It is translated as CAPGEFLPSRYWGILSDKLIF.

This clone was detected a few times. TCRdb records a much larger clone's protein for this DNA, with a difference at residue 10 that likely arises from a read error; the protein given is the translation of the DNA. The chain carries TRDV1 and TRDJ1; 9 bases map to TRDD3. With V trimmed by 0 bases and J by 4 bases, 30 bases remained unmatched. Germline V CDR1 and CDR2: TSWWSYY, QGS. The CDR3 runs 24 residues. The CDR3: CALGELSHGVPIWGIVFIGDKLIF. The CDR3 DNA follows: TGTGCTCTTGGGGAACTTTCCCATGGCGTTCCTATATGGGGGATAGTCTTTATAGGCGATAAACTCATCTTT.

This clone turned up a few times. TCRdb assigns this DNA the protein of a much larger clone, which departs from its translation at residue 9; this likely reflects a read error, and the protein shown comes from translating the DNA. The rearrangement joins TRDV1 to TRDJ1; TRDD3 is a possible D gene (9 bases). Germline CDR1 is TSWWSYY and CDR2 is QGS. V was trimmed by 0 bases and J by 4 bases, leaving 39 bases between them. The CDR3 sequence is 24 residues long. CDR3 loop: CALGELSHDLPIWGIVFIGDKLIF. The DNA of the CDR3 is TGTGCTCTTGGGGAACTTTCCCATGACCTTCCTATATGGGGGATAGTCTTTATAGGCGATAAACTCATCTTT.

In the case of this clone: A single base is all that separates this from a far larger clone, so a read error is likely. This sequence joins TRDV2 and TRDJ1; 7 bases are shared with TRDD3. Losses at the gene ends were 0 bases for V and 3 bases for J; bases not matched to a gene: 21. CDR1 is GEAIGNYY, CDR2 EKD, per germline. The length of the CDR3 is 20 residues. The CDR3 region has the DNA TGTGCCTGTGACACCATTACATCCGAGAACCCACTGGGGCACGCCGATAAACTCATCTTT. It encodes CACDTITSENPLGHADKLIF.

By sample share, this clone is large. A far larger clone is only one base removed, so a read error is likely. Other nucleotide sequences from this sample produce the same CDR3. V gene TRDV3 combines with J gene TRDJ1; no clear D gene. The CDR3 totals 16 residues. Germline V gene data show CDR1 as TVYSNPD and CDR2 as GDNSRS (reference sequence). CDR3: CAFLGKWAQYTDKLIF. The CDR3 DNA is TGCGCCTTTTTGGGCAAGTGGGCTCAGTACACCGATAAACTCATCTTT.

This clone was counted only a few times. The TCRdb record carries a much larger clone's protein, which differs from this DNA's translation at residue 12; a read error is the likely cause, and the protein listed here is the DNA translation. Here the CDR3 DNA reads TGTGCCTGTGACCCTCTGGGGCACACCGATAAACCCATCTTT. Its translation: CACDPLGHTDKPIF. The chain is built from TRDV2 and TRDJ1, with D perhaps TRDD3 (6 bases). The CDR3 runs 14 residues. CDR1 GEAIGNYY and CDR2 EKD come from the germline V gene.

This clone was seen more than once but under ten times. This sequence is one base from a far larger clone and is likely a read error. The V and J genes are TRDV1 and TRDJ1; possibly TRDD2 for D (8 bases). The germline gives CDR1 TSWWSYY, CDR2 QGS. The CDR3 is 24 residues long. The V gene lost 0 bases and the J gene lost 4 bases, with 39 bases spanning the gap. CDR3 residues: CALGELSHGLPIWGTVFIGDKLIF. DNA of the CDR3: TGTGCTCTTGGGGAACTTTCCCATGGCCTTCCTATATGGGGGACAGTCTTTATAGGCGATAAACTCATCTTT.

Regarding this clone: This DNA translates differently at residue 11 from the TCRdb protein, which is that of a much larger clone; a read error is likely, and the protein shown is the DNA's own translation. The gene calls are TRDV2 and TRDJ1; tentatively, D is TRDD3 (6 bases). Trimming stripped 4 bases from V and 1 base from J, with 27 bases between. The CDR3 length is 19 residues. Germline lookup yields CDR1 GEAIGNYY and CDR2 EKD. The CDR3 DNA follows: TGTGCCTGTGAGACCCTTGGGGAGCTGGGGAATAGGGTCACCGATAAACTCATCTTT. This gives the protein CACETLGELGNRVTDKLIF.